This T cell receptor beta chain was documented in a study of Graves' ophthalmopathy and Graves' hyperthyroidism. Overall study context: Prior to any treatment, peripheral blood was collected at the time of initial diagnosis.

Amplification of TCR beta CDR3 regions used RNA transcripts. Second-round multiplex PCR came after first-round RT-PCR with HTBI primers. TCRdb reprocessed the multiplex PCR reads with MiXCR, giving one entry per CDR3 protein. The repertoire holds about 370,000 distinct CDR3 sequences, approximately 18% seen once, with 2.4% in the top ten. The table lists this clonotype with many counts. Trimming cost V 4 bases and J 4 bases, with 13 bases left between them. This CDR3 is 13 amino acids long. Germline V lookup: CDR1 SQVTM, CDR2 ANQGSEA. What was sequenced was peripheral blood. This TCR was sampled from an adult woman with stable Graves' hyperthyroidism. The chain carries TRBV29-1 and TRBJ1-1; D possibly corresponds to TRBD1 (6 bases). In DNA, the CDR3 is TGCAGCGTTGGGGAAGGGGGGAGCACTGAAGCTTTCTTT. This translates into CSVGEGGSTEAFF.